A selection of T cell receptor beta chains follows, all from one sample in a study of blood T cell repertoires in COVID-19. Assay used: immunoSEQ multiplex PCR; TCRdb lists only in-frame clones, some missing. The table lists approximately 260,000 clones, around nine tenths of them singletons. Sequencing was done on a sample of peripheral blood. The receptors were gathered from a woman aged 40 to 50 who had recovered from COVID-19. Both conserved end residues are part of each CDR3. The D gene is left open where the match is weak. Some rows mark clone size as missing; the rest say once, few, many or name a class of expanded clone.

v_call	j_call	d_call	clone_size	cdr3_nt	cdr3_aa
TRBV28	TRBJ1-2	.	.	TGTGCCAGCAGTTTAACCGGGGGAGTCGACGGCTACACCTTC	CASSLTGGVDGYTF
TRBV6-4	TRBJ1-2	TRBD1	.	TGTGCCAGCAGTCCCGGGACAGGTTACGGGGGCTACACCTTC	CASSPGTGYGGYTF
TRBV7-9	TRBJ2-7	TRBD1	few	TGTGCCAGCAGCCCTGCCGACAGGGCCTACGAGCAGTACTTC	CASSPADRAYEQYF
TRBV19	TRBJ2-5	.	.	TGTGCCAGTAGTACCCGGGAGACCCAGTACTTC	CASSTRETQYF
TRBV9	TRBJ2-1	.	.	TGTGCCAGCAGCGTAACGGGGGGCCCAAGCTCCTACAATGAGCAGTTCTTC	CASSVTGGPSSYNEQFF
TRBV24-1	TRBJ2-1	TRBD2	.	TGTGCCACCAGTGTATCTCTAGCGGGAGCCTACAATGAGCAGTTCTTC	CATSVSLAGAYNEQFF
TRBV5-5	TRBJ2-7	.	.	TGTGCCAGCAGCTTGGGTTTTACGGGGGAGGAGCAGTACTTC	CASSLGFTGEEQYF
TRBV7-2	TRBJ2-1	TRBD2	few	TGTGCCAGCAGCTTAGCCCGGCCCGGGAGGGCACGATACAATGAGCAGTTCTTC	CASSLARPGRARYNEQFF
TRBV21-1	TRBJ1-5	.	.	TGTGCCAGCAGCAAAGGGACAACGCGGGAGCAGCCCCAGCATTTT	CASSKGTTREQPQHF
TRBV29-1	TRBJ2-1	.	.	TGCAGCGTTCACTTTTACAATGAGCAGTTCTTC	CSVHFYNEQFF
TRBV9	TRBJ2-3	TRBD2	.	TGTGCCAGCAGCGTAGCGGGAGGGGGAGATACGCAGTATTTT	CASSVAGGGDTQYF
TRBV4-1	TRBJ2-7	TRBD2	.	TGCGCCAGCAGCCAAGTTTACTCGGCTAGCGGGCCCTACGAGCAGTACTTC	CASSQVYSASGPYEQYF
TRBV4-3	TRBJ2-1	.	.	TGCGCCAGCAGCCAAGTCTTCCAGGTCGACTACAATGAGCAGTTCTTC	CASSQVFQVDYNEQFF
TRBV27	TRBJ2-1	TRBD2	.	TGTGCCAGCAGCCTTAGCGGGAGCTCCTACAATGAGCAGTTCTTC	CASSLSGSSYNEQFF
TRBV3-1/TRBV3-2	TRBJ2-5	TRBD2	.	TGTGCCAGCAGCCCCAGGACTAGCGGGGGGGCCGGGGAGACCCAGTACTTC	CASSPRTSGGAGETQYF
TRBV28	TRBJ2-7	TRBD1	.	TGTGCCAGCAGTATAAGACAGGGACAAGCGGACGAGCAGTACTTC	CASSIRQGQADEQYF
TRBV5-1	TRBJ2-5	TRBD2	.	TGCGCCAGCAGCTTGGGGCCGACTAGCGGGAGCACCCCCCAAGAGACCCAGTACTTC	CASSLGPTSGSTPQETQYF
TRBV6-6	TRBJ2-1	.	once	TGTGCCAGCAGGCCGACAGGTCCTTCAATGGATGAGCAGTTCTTC	CASRPTGPSMDEQFF
TRBV3-1/TRBV3-2	TRBJ1-5	.	few	TGTGCCAGCAGCCACGCAACAGGCAATCAGCCCCAGCATTTT	CASSHATGNQPQHF
TRBV9	TRBJ1-2	.	.	TGTGCCAGCAGCGTAGATATCGCGGACCTGGGACTGTACGGCTACACCTTC	CASSVDIADLGLYGYTF
TRBV28	TRBJ1-5	.	.	TGTGCCAGCAGTTCCCCCGGGGGGACACCAAATCAGCCCCAGCATTTT	CASSSPGGTPNQPQHF
TRBV18	TRBJ1-4	TRBD1	.	TGTGCCAGCTCACCGTCGACAGGGAGTGTTTATGAAAAACTGTTTTTT	CASSPSTGSVYEKLFF
TRBV3-1/TRBV3-2	TRBJ2-5	.	.	TGTGCCAGCAGCCAAGATCACGGGGACCAAGAGACCCAGTACTTC	CASSQDHGDQETQYF
TRBV7-8	TRBJ1-2	.	.	TGTGCCAGCAGCTTAGGGTGGGGAGGCGGCTACACCTTC	CASSLGWGGGYTF
TRBV28	TRBJ2-3	TRBD2	.	TGTGCCAGCAGTTTAGCCCACCTCAGCGGGGGGAATACGCAGTATTTT	CASSLAHLSGGNTQYF
TRBV5-1	TRBJ1-4	.	.	TGCGCCAGCAGCCCCGGAGGGAAGGAAAAACTGTTTTTT	CASSPGGKEKLFF
TRBV6-5	TRBJ1-2	.	.	TGTGCCAGCAGTTACTCAGGGGGAGCCCATAACTATGGCTACACCTTC	CASSYSGGAHNYGYTF
TRBV4-3	TRBJ2-1	TRBD2	.	TGCGCCAGCAGCCCCGGACTAGCGGGGGCCTACAATGAGCAGTTCTTC	CASSPGLAGAYNEQFF
TRBV19	TRBJ2-1	TRBD2	once	TGTGCCAGTAGCCAACTAGCGGAATACAATGAGCAGTTCTTC	CASSQLAEYNEQFF
TRBV30	TRBJ2-7	TRBD1	.	TGTGCCTGGAGTAGGGGGCGCGGAACCTACGAGCAGTACTTC	CAWSRGRGTYEQYF
TRBV7-9	TRBJ1-2	TRBD1	.	TGTGCCAGCAGTTCCGGGACAGGAGACTATGGCTACACCTTC	CASSSGTGDYGYTF
TRBV4-1	TRBJ2-5	TRBD2	.	TGCGCCAGCAGCCAAGATCGAACTAGCGCTTCCCAAGAGACCCAGTACTTC	CASSQDRTSASQETQYF
TRBV5-1	TRBJ2-5	TRBD1	.	TGCGCCAGCAGCTTGGGACAGGGTGGGGGAGAGACCCAGTACTTC	CASSLGQGGGETQYF
TRBV5-1	TRBJ2-5	TRBD2	.	TGCGCCAGCAGCCCCATTAGGACTAGCGGGGGGGGTCAAGAGACCCAGTACTTC	CASSPIRTSGGGQETQYF
TRBV18	TRBJ1-2	.	.	TGTGCCAGCTCACCTAGGCCAGGATCTAACTATGGCTACACCTTC	CASSPRPGSNYGYTF
TRBV19	TRBJ1-5	TRBD1	.	TGTGCCAGTAGTATGGACAGGAGTCAGCCCCAGCATTTT	CASSMDRSQPQHF
TRBV18	TRBJ1-3	.	.	TGTGCCAGCTCACCTCTGGACAGCATCGTCTCTGGAAACACCATATATTTT	CASSPLDSIVSGNTIYF
TRBV20-1	TRBJ2-1	TRBD1	few	TGCAGTGCTAGTTGGGACAGGGGGTTTTTGGATGAGCAGTTCTTC	CSASWDRGFLDEQFF
TRBV19	TRBJ2-5	TRBD1	.	TGTGCCAGTAGTATAACAGGGGTCCAAGAGACCCAGTACTTC	CASSITGVQETQYF
TRBV6-6	TRBJ2-5	TRBD2	.	TGTGCCAGCAGTCTCACCGGGACTAGCGGAAAAGAGACCCAGTACTTC	CASSLTGTSGKETQYF
TRBV12-3/TRBV12-4	TRBJ1-1	TRBD1	.	TGTGCCAGCAGAGGACAGGGCTACACTGAAGCTTTCTTT	CASRGQGYTEAFF
TRBV4-2	TRBJ2-7	TRBD1	.	TGTGCCAGCAGTGGCCGGGACAGGGAGTCCAACGAGCAGTACTTC	CASSGRDRESNEQYF
TRBV28	TRBJ2-1	TRBD1	.	TGTGCCAGCAGTTTAGTCCCGGGACAGGGTAATGAGCAGTTCTTC	CASSLVPGQGNEQFF
TRBV29-1	TRBJ2-1	.	.	TGCAGCGTTGAATCACGGACTTACAATGAGCAGTTCTTC	CSVESRTYNEQFF
TRBV7-8	TRBJ2-7	.	.	TGTGCCAGCAGCTCCCCGTTAGCCCATGGGGGAGGAGAGCAGTACTTC	CASSSPLAHGGGEQYF
TRBV7-2	TRBJ2-6	.	.	TGTGCCAGCAGCTTAGCGCCGGGGGCTGGGGCCAACGTCCTGACTTTC	CASSLAPGAGANVLTF
TRBV15	TRBJ2-7	TRBD1	.	TGTGCCACCAGCAGGCATCCGGGACAGGGGGCGGAACTCTACGAGCAGTACTTC	CATSRHPGQGAELYEQYF
TRBV28	TRBJ1-6	.	.	TGTGCCAGCAGTAGGCAGGCGGGTCCGTCGGCCCTCCACTTT	CASSRQAGPSALHF
TRBV7-3	TRBJ2-1	.	.	TGTGCCAGCAGCTTAATGCTAGCAGCCTACAATGAGCAGTTCTTC	CASSLMLAAYNEQFF
TRBV7-2	TRBJ1-1	.	.	TGTGCCAGCAGCTTTTTTCCTTCGAACACTGAAGCTTTCTTT	CASSFFPSNTEAFF
TRBV19	TRBJ2-7	TRBD1	.	TGTGCCAGTAGTTTATCCCCTAGGGACAGGGGATGGAACGAGCAGTACTTC	CASSLSPRDRGWNEQYF
TRBV6-6	TRBJ1-2	TRBD1	.	TGTGCCAGCAGTTTCGACAGGGCTGGCTATGGCTACACCTTC	CASSFDRAGYGYTF
TRBV25-1	TRBJ2-2	.	.	TGTGCCAGCAGTGAATATGGGCTAGCCGCCACCGGGGAGCTGTTTTTT	CASSEYGLAATGELFF
TRBV27	TRBJ1-1	.	.	TGTGCCAGCAGCGGACAGCCGAACACTGAAGCTTTCTTT	CASSGQPNTEAFF
TRBV28	TRBJ2-7	.	.	TGTGCCAGCAGTTTGTTTCTGGCAGGGAGGACCTACGAGCAGTACTTC	CASSLFLAGRTYEQYF